One T cell receptor beta chain is described in this entry. The antigen is not known. At one of its ends the junction is not consistent with the germline gene, which may arise from a read error. TCR beta cDNA was prepared out of roughly 500 ng total RNA by means of a constant-region primer. What produced the TCR beta libraries was three nested multiplex PCR rounds using slightly modified ARM-PCR. For roughly 10 cycles apiece, the opening two PCR rounds ran with TRBV1-TRBV30 forward primers and a C-beta reverse primer. TCRdb used MiXCR to reprocess the multiplex PCR reads, holding one entry per CDR3 protein. Among 30,000 to 35,000 distinct CDR3 sequences listed, less than 80% were seen once. This entry comes from a study of tumor-infiltrating lymphocytes in primary liver carcinoma. Each 20-30 mg portion of unsorted bulk tissue served as the source for co-extraction of RNA and DNA. Treatment-naive at the time, the patients had chronic HBV infection.

Study-level results: Against blood, tumors held a significantly higher top-250-clone fraction (p = 0.039).

The CDR3 consists of 16 residues. Sample: liver tumor tissue from sampling region 5. The subset here: tumor region T5, tumor centre. This chain uses TRBV12-3 or TRBV12-4 with TRBJ1-5; TRBD1 agrees at 9 bases. The receptor's source is a middle-aged man with primary liver carcinoma and hepatitis B virus infection. The CDR3 spells CASRFQGGQGNQPQHF. CDR3 bases: TGTGCCAGCAGGTTCCAAGGGGGACAGGGCAATCAGCCCCAACATTTT.